This T cell receptor (beta chain) is drawn from a study of blood T cells in healthy people across ages. For the second PCR, which ran for 7 to 11 cycles, a sample-barcoded 5' primer and a J-beta primer mix were used. Each CDR3 protein gets one entry after TCRdb re-called the 5' RACE reads with MiXCR. The table records 750,000 to 950,000 distinct CDR3 sequences, approximately 24% of them present only once. This CDR3 is 16 amino acids long. From germline, CDR1 is KGHSH and CDR2 LQKENI. The junction had 9 bases not matched to a gene; V was cut back by 6 bases and J by 4 bases. The same sample was also studied in work on T cells of mothers and their children.

The sample consisted of blood. This chain uses TRBV18 with TRBJ1-6; 7 positions agree with TRBD1. The origin of this receptor is a boy aged 10-17 years in good health. CDR3 bases: TGTGCCAGCTCCCGCGGACGGGACAGTTATAATTCACCCCTCCACTTT. It specifies CASSRGRDSYNSPLHF.